This T cell receptor beta chain is from a study of blood T cell repertoires in COVID-19. On the study more broadly: PBMCs, B-cell-depleted T cells, or T cells were the source of the cDNA or gDNA that made up the material.

Data came from immunoSEQ multiplex PCR; TCRdb stores just in-frame clones and leaves some out. In the table there are 98,000 or so clones, around 83% of which are singletons. In its sample, this clone was seen a few times. The germline V gene has CDR1 SGDLS and CDR2 YYNGEE. V lost 3 bases to trimming and J lost 6 bases; unmatched junction nucleotides: 11. CDR3 size: 17 residues. The V gene is TRBV9, the J gene TRBJ2-1; 11 bases map to TRBD2. Sequencing was done on a sample of peripheral blood. This TCR came from an elderly woman with active or convalescent COVID-19. This CDR3 reads CASSEASGGSFGNEQFF. DNA of the CDR3: TGTGCCAGCAGCGAGGCTAGCGGGGGGTCTTTCGGCAATGAGCAGTTCTTC.